These 27 T cell receptor beta chains were sequenced from one sample in a study of T cells after yellow fever vaccination. TCRdb analysed the 5' RACE reads with MiXCR anew, one entry per CDR3 protein. The sample yields some 300,000 distinct CDR3 sequences, 7.5% to 9.5% seen once. The material was CD4+ T cells sorted from PBMCs, obtained 5 days after the yellow fever booster vaccination. These receptors all come from a man between 18 and 35 years old who received the YFV17D yellow fever vaccine.

This clonotype has at least ten counts. CDR3: CASSDFAWEGGYTF. The CDR3 DNA sequence: TGTGCCAGCAGTGATTTTGCCTGGGAAGGTGGCTACACCTTC. The chain joins TRBV25-1 to TRBJ1-2, with unresolved D. Trimming removed 3 bases from V and 7 bases from J, with 15 bases in between. The germline V gene encodes CDR1 MGHDK and CDR2 SYGVNS. This CDR3 comprises 14 residues.

Only a few counts were recorded for this clonotype. V gene TRBV11-2 combines with J gene TRBJ2-3; TRBD1 or TRBD2 may be the D gene (5 bases each). V was cut by 3 bases and J by 2 bases, with 15 bases left in between. The CDR3 is made up of 16 amino acids. Germline CDR1 reads SGHAT; CDR2 reads FQNNGV. The CDR3 loop reads CASSFFPGPYTDTQYF. The CDR3 DNA follows: TGTGCCAGCAGCTTTTTCCCGGGACCTTACACAGATACGCAGTATTTT. The variable domain in full, with the rest retrieved from reference TRBV11-2 and TRBJ2-3, is EAGVAQSPRYKIIEKRQSVAFWCNPISGHATLYWYQQILGQGPKLLIQFQNNGVVDDSQLPKDRFSAERLKGVDSTLKIQPAKLEDSAVYLCASSFFPGPYTDTQYFGPGTRLTVL.

The chain uses TRBV7-3 and TRBJ2-1; TRBD1 aligns across 7 bases. Germline assignment: CDR1 SGHTA and CDR2 FQGTGA. Trimming cost V 8 bases and J 6 bases; bases outside gene matches: 10. This CDR3 contains 14 residues. The DNA for the CDR3 is TGTGCCAGCTCCCTACAGACAGGGCCCAATGAGCAGTTCTTC. Its protein is CASSLQTGPNEQFF.

The CDR3 here is CSAPSTPSGGGNEQFF. CDR3 in DNA: TGCAGTGCCCCCTCGACCCCTAGCGGGGGGGGAAATGAGCAGTTCTTC. The chain joins TRBV20-1 to TRBJ2-1, with 12 bases that match TRBD2. V gave up 6 bases and J gave up 7 bases; unmatched junction bases: 13. The CDR3 sequence is 16 residues long. Germline V gene sequence: CDR1 DFQATT, CDR2 SNEGSKA (reference sequence).

The sample holds a few counts of this clonotype. This chain uses TRBV12-3 or TRBV12-4 with TRBJ2-1; TRBD1 aligns across 8 bases. V trimming: 3 bases; J trimming: 12 bases; junction bases outside the gene matches: 4. This CDR3 region has 12 residues. DNA of the CDR3: TGTGCCAGCAGTTTCACCGGGACAGGGCAGTTCTTC. This encodes CASSFTGTGQFF.

This chain joins TRBV24-1 and TRBJ1-4, with 11 bases that match TRBD1. This CDR3 is 15 amino acids long. V lost 4 bases, J lost 7 bases, and 4 bases stayed unmatched. The germline V gene has CDR1 KGHDR and CDR2 SFDVKD. CDR3 coding DNA: TGTGCCACCAGTGAGACCGGGACAGGGGGTGAAAAACTGTTTTTT. Translating gives CATSETGTGGEKLFF.

The chain combines TRBV4-3 with TRBJ1-2; D might be TRBD1 (5 bases). The V end was cut by 3 bases, the J end by 8 bases, with 19 bases between. The CDR3 is made up of 15 amino acids. The germline CDR1 and CDR2 sequences are LGHNA and YSLEER. CDR3 protein: CASSQVWDVGRGYTF. The DNA for the CDR3 is TGCGCCAGCAGCCAGGTCTGGGACGTCGGCAGGGGCTACACCTTC.

There are a few counts of this clonotype. The chain carries TRBV19 and TRBJ2-5; perhaps TRBD1 as D (6 bases). This CDR3 has 17 residues. The germline V gene encodes CDR1 LNHDA and CDR2 SQIVND (reference sequence). Trimming removed 5 bases from V and 4 bases from J, with 23 bases in between. The CDR3 DNA reads TGTGCCAGTAGTTTAAACGCCGGGACAACAAAGAGAGAGACCCAGTACTTC. Its translation: CASSLNAGTTKRETQYF.

This clonotype was found a few times. The chain combines TRBV20-1 with TRBJ2-3, with TRBD2 identical over 14 bases. The CDR3 is 18 amino acids. V dropped 1 base and J dropped 0; count of bases not matched to a gene: 6. The germline CDR1 and CDR2 sequences are DFQATT and SNEGSKA (reference sequence). CDR3 amino acids: CSARGPGTSGGSTDTQYF. The DNA of the CDR3 is TGCAGTGCTAGAGGTCCTGGGACTAGCGGGGGTAGCACAGATACGCAGTATTTT.

This clonotype was recorded at least ten times. J is TRBJ2-5 and V is TRBV7-6, with D maybe TRBD1 (7 bases). CDR3 length: 16 amino acids. Trimming left V 0 bases short and J 3 bases short, with 14 bases between. Germline V CDR1 and CDR2: SGHVS, FNYEAQ. CDR3: CASSLAAGGKKETQYF. The DNA of the CDR3 is TGTGCCAGCAGCTTAGCTGCAGGGGGGAAAAAAGAGACCCAGTACTTC. Drawing the rest from reference TRBV7-6 and TRBJ2-5, the complete variable domain is GAGVSQSPRYKVTKRGQDVALRCDPISGHVSLYWYRQALGQGPEFLTYFNYEAQQDKSGLPNDRFSAERPEGSISTLTIQRTEQRDSAMYRCASSLAAGGKKETQYFGPGTRLLVL.

V and J are TRBV10-3 and TRBJ1-1, with a possible D match to TRBD1 (5 bases). Between the trimmed V and J ends, which lost 2 bases and 3 bases, there was a span of 10 bases. The CDR3 runs 14 residues. The V gene's germline CDR1 is ENHRY and CDR2 SYGVKD. CDR3 in amino acids: CAISEQGSYTEAFF. Here the CDR3 DNA reads TGTGCCATCAGTGAGCAGGGTAGCTACACTGAAGCTTTCTTT.

This clonotype has more than one count but fewer than ten. The rearrangement uses TRBV7-8 and TRBJ2-2; unclear D gene. Trimming shortened V by 1 base and J by 5 bases, and 8 bases separated the two germline ends. Germline-derived CDR1 and CDR2 are SGHVS and FQNEAQ. The CDR3 sequence is 14 residues long. The CDR3 is CASSLDGPTGELFF. As DNA, the CDR3 is TGTGCCAGCAGCTTAGATGGACCGACCGGGGAGCTGTTTTTT.

The table lists this clonotype with many counts. The rearrangement links TRBV4-3 to TRBJ2-7, with D possibly TRBD1 on 6 matching bases. The CDR3 length is 16 residues. Germline values: CDR1 LGHNA, CDR2 YSLEER. V was cut by 0 bases and J by 4 bases, with 16 bases left in between. The CDR3 DNA sequence: TGCGCCAGCAGCCAAGATCTAGAGACAGGAAGGTACGAGCAGTACTTC. Its protein product is CASSQDLETGRYEQYF.

The J gene is TRBJ1-2, the V gene TRBV7-2; perhaps TRBD1 as D (6 bases). The V end lost 5 bases, the J end lost 4 bases, and 14 bases lay between the germline ends. The germline CDR1 and CDR2 sequences are SGHTA and FQGNSA. The CDR3 extends over 14 amino acids. CDR3 nucleotide sequence: TGTGCCAGCAGCCCGGAGGGGGGGGTCTATGGCTACACCTTC. As protein: CASSPEGGVYGYTF.

This sequence joins TRBV24-1 and TRBJ2-2, with D maybe TRBD2 (5 bases). The CDR3 has 14 amino acids. CDR1 is KGHDR and CDR2 is SFDVKD in the germline V gene. V shed 4 bases and J shed 8 bases, with 13 bases lying between them. The DNA of the CDR3 is TGTGCCACCAGTGACCCCCGGGGATCAGGGGAGCTGTTTTTT. Amino acid sequence: CATSDPRGSGELFF.

This clonotype was counted between two and nine times. V is TRBV27 and J is TRBJ2-7, with TRBD2 as a possible D gene (5 bases). This CDR3 comprises 17 residues. The V gene lost 5 bases and the J gene lost 0 bases, with 20 bases spanning the gap. From germline, CDR1 is MNHEY and CDR2 SMNVEV (reference sequence). CDR3 amino acids: CASSLRRRRLFSYEQYV. CDR3 coding DNA: TGTGCCAGCAGTCTTAGACGACGGAGGCTGTTCTCCTACGAGCAGTACGTC.

The chain combines TRBV6-2 or TRBV6-3 with TRBJ1-6, with a weak D call TRBD1 (6 bases). V lost 8 bases and J lost 6, with 17 bases in between. Germline lookup yields CDR1 MNHEY and CDR2 SVGEGT. CDR3 length: 15 residues. The CDR3 loop reads CASQDSRRGNSPLHF. The CDR3, as DNA: TGTGCCAGCCAGGACAGTCGAAGGGGTAATTCACCCCTCCACTTT.

This clonotype has a handful of counts. The chain carries TRBV7-6 and TRBJ2-1, with 13 nucleotides matching TRBD2. This CDR3 has 15 residues. The junction had 8 bases not matched to a gene; V was cut back by 5 bases and J by 10 bases. The V gene's germline CDR1 is SGHVS and CDR2 FNYEAQ. The CDR3 here is CASSQRTSGGEEQFF. The CDR3 DNA reads TGTGCCAGCAGCCAACGGACTAGCGGGGGAGAAGAGCAGTTCTTC.

This clonotype came up many times. J is TRBJ2-3 and V is TRBV10-3, with TRBD1 identical over 7 bases. The CDR3 covers 13 residues. Germline V gene sequence: CDR1 ENHRY, CDR2 SYGVKD. J was trimmed by 7 bases and V by 6 bases; bases with no gene match: 7. The CDR3 DNA reads as TGTGCCATCAGCGTGGAAGGGGGCAATACGCAGTATTTT. Encoded protein: CAISVEGGNTQYF.

The V gene is TRBV7-2, the J gene TRBJ1-1; 8 nucleotides agree with TRBD1. Germline CDR1 is SGHTA and CDR2 is FQGNSA. This CDR3 spans 14 amino acids. Trimming at V came to 5 bases and at J to 4 bases, leaving 6 bases not matched to a gene. CDR3 nucleotide sequence: TGTGCCAGCAGCCTACAGGGGGTGAGCACTGAAGCTTTCTTT. It yields the protein CASSLQGVSTEAFF.

The chain links TRBV15 to TRBJ1-2, with TRBD1 matching 8 bases. Germline V gives CDR1 LNHNV, CDR2 YYDKDF (reference sequence). The CDR3 runs 14 residues. Unmatched junction bases numbered 3, after V lost 0 bases and J lost 6 bases. The CDR3 nucleotides are TGTGCCACCAGCAGAGATCCAGGGGGCGATGGCTACACCTTC. It yields the protein CATSRDPGGDGYTF.

This clonotype was counted at least ten times. J is TRBJ1-1 and V is TRBV5-1; D not certain. The ends were cut back, 4 bases at V and 1 base at J, with 11 bases in the middle. The CDR3 covers 14 residues. Germline V gene sequence: CDR1 SGHRS, CDR2 YFSETQ. In DNA form, the CDR3 reads TGCGCCAGCAGCCCAGGAGCATCGAACACTGAAGCTTTCTTT. It translates to CASSPGASNTEAFF.

This clonotype was seen only a few times. J is TRBJ1-1 and V is TRBV29-1, with unresolved D. Germline V gives CDR1 SQVTM, CDR2 ANQGSEA. V gave up 1 base and J gave up 4 bases, with 10 bases separating them. The CDR3 runs 13 residues. In DNA form, the CDR3 reads TGCAGCGTTGAAGTGGCTGAGGGCACTGAAGCTTTCTTT. As protein: CSVEVAEGTEAFF. The entire variable domain, with the rest obtained from reference TRBV29-1 and TRBJ1-1, is as follows: SAVISQKPSRDICQRGTSLTIQCQVDSQVTMMFWYRQQPGQSLTLIATANQGSEATYESGFVIDKFPISRPNLTFSTLTVSNMSPEDSSIYLCSVEVAEGTEAFFGQGTRLTVV.

CDR3 sequence reads: CASSPTAGGLAYGYTF. In DNA, the CDR3 is TGTGCCAGCAGCCCTACGGCAGGGGGCTTAGCCTATGGCTACACCTTC. This chain links TRBV12-3 or TRBV12-4 with TRBJ1-2; 8 positions match TRBD1. V dropped 6 bases and J dropped 4; count of bases not matched to a gene: 13. There are 16 residues in the CDR3.

The chain carries TRBV7-2 and TRBJ1-5; possibly TRBD1 for D (5 bases). V shed 5 bases and J shed 3 bases, with 20 bases lying between them. Germline loops: CDR1 SGHTA, CDR2 FQGNSA. This CDR3 has 17 amino acids. The CDR3, as DNA: TGTGCCAGCAGCCCGGGACCCGGACTGGCGTCCAATCAGCCCCAGCATTTT. It translates to CASSPGPGLASNQPQHF. Drawing the rest from reference TRBV7-2 and TRBJ1-5, the complete variable domain is GAGVSQSPSNKVTEKGKDVELRCDPISGHTALYWYRQSLGQGLEFLIYFQGNSAPDKSGLPSDRFSAERTGGSVSTLTIQRTQQEDSAVYLCASSPGPGLASNQPQHFGDGTRLSIL.

This clonotype was counted between two and nine times. V is TRBV27 and J is TRBJ2-3; no clear D gene. The CDR3 runs to 8 residues. V lost 11 bases and J 7 bases, leaving 4 bases between the germline ends. From germline, CDR1 is MNHEY and CDR2 SMNVEV (reference sequence). Written as DNA, the CDR3 is TGTGCCGGAAATACGCAGTATTTT. It translates to CAGNTQYF.

The chain employs TRBV19 and TRBJ1-6, with 10 bases identical to TRBD1. The CDR3 contains 14 residues. Trimming at V came to 5 bases and at J to 10 bases, leaving 5 bases not matched to a gene. CDR1 is LNHDA and CDR2 is SQIVND in the germline V gene (reference sequence). The chain's CDR3 is CASSPGTGVSPLHF. The CDR3, as DNA: TGTGCCAGTAGTCCCGGGACAGGGGTGTCACCCCTCCACTTT.